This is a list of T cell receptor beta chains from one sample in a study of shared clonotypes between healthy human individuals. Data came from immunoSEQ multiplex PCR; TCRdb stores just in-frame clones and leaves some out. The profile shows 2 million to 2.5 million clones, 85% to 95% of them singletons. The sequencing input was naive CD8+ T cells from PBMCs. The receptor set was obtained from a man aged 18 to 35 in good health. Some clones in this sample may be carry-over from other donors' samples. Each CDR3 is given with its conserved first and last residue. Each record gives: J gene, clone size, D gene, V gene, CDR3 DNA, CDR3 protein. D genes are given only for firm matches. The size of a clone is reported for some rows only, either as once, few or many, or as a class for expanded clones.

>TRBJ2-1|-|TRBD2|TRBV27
TGTGCCAGCAGTTTGCGACACCCGGGACTAGCAGAGGGCAGCTGGTACAATGAGCAGTTCTTC
CASSLRHPGLAEGSWYNEQFF
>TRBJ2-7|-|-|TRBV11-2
TGTGCCAGCAGCTTAGGAGCCGGGCCCTACTACGAGCAGTACTTC
CASSLGAGPYYEQYF
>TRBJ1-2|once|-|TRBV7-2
TGTGCCAGCAGCTTATCCCCAGGGGACCAATTCTATGGCTACACCTTC
CASSLSPGDQFYGYTF
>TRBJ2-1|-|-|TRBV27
TGTGCCAGCAGGCCCGTCGAATTTAGTAGGGTATTGAATGAGCAGTTCTTC
CASRPVEFSRVLNEQFF
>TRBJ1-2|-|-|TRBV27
TGTGCCAGCAGGCCTCGATTATTGTGGGTACATGGCTACACCTTC
CASRPRLLWVHGYTF
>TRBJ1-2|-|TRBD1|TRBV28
TGTGCCAGCAGCACCTCAGGACAGGTCCCCGCGAGTGGCTACACCTTC
CASSTSGQVPASGYTF
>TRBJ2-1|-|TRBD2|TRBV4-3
TGCGCCAGCAGCGGGCTAGCGGGAAACGAGCAGTTCTTC
CASSGLAGNEQFF
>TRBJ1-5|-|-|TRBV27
TGTGCCAGCAGTTTAAAGGGAACCAGGGGAGCAATCTTCTATAGCAATCAGCCCCAGCATTTT
CASSLKGTRGAIFYSNQPQHF
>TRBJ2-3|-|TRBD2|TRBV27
TGTGCCAGCAGCTACACTAGCGGGAGGGCCCAGACAGATACGCAGTATTTT
CASSYTSGRAQTDTQYF
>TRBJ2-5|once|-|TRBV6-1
TGTGCCAGCATGGCGCTCAGGGGCCCGTTGGAGACCCAGTACTTC
CASMALRGPLETQYF
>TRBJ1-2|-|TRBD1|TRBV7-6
TGTGCCAGCGCAGGGGGCGTGGACAGTTCCTATGGCTACACCTTC
CASAGGVDSSYGYTF
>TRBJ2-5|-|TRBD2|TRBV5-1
TGCGCCAGCAGCCCCAGACTAGCGGTCGCTCAGGAGACCCAGTACTTC
CASSPRLAVAQETQYF
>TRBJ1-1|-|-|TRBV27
TGTGCCAGCAGTTCACTACAGGGATCCGAAGCTTTCTTT
CASSSLQGSEAFF
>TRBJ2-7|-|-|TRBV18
TGTGCCAGCACCCCCGGGGACTCCTACGAGCAGTACTTC
CASTPGDSYEQYF
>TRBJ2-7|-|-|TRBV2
TGTGCCAGCAGTGATCTGGGTGTGTGGGGTGAGCAGTACTTC
CASSDLGVWGEQYF
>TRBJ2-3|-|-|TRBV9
TGTGCCAGCAGCGTATTGGGGAGCAGGGGCCTTCCCGGGGACACGCAGTATTTT
CASSVLGSRGLPGDTQYF
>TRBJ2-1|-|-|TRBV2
TGTGCCAGCCCACTCCGGTCCCGCTCCTACAATGAGCAGTTCTTC
CASPLRSRSYNEQFF
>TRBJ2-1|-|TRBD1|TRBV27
TGTGCCAGCCGACCGACAGGGGTATACAATGAGCAGTTCTTC
CASRPTGVYNEQFF
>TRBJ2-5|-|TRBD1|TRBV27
TGTGCCAGCAGTTCAAGACAGGGATCAGAGACCCAGTACTTC
CASSSRQGSETQYF
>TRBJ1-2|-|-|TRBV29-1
TGCAGCGGTTTATTGGCAGGGAAGAGGGGAAGGGATTCTAACTATGGCTACACCTTC
CSGLLAGKRGRDSNYGYTF
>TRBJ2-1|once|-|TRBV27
TGTGCCAGCAGTCCCCCCACAGTCTTTATTCGCAATGAGCAGTTCTTC
CASSPPTVFIRNEQFF
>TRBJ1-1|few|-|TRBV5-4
TGTGCCAGCAGTATGATGGGGGCCGGAGAAGCTTTCTTT
CASSMMGAGEAFF
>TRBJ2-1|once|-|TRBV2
TGTGCCAGCAGTGACCCCGACTCCCGTCCCCACAATGAGCAGTTCTTC
CASSDPDSRPHNEQFF
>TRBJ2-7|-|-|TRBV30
TGTGCCCGGAGGACGGAAAGCTCCTACGAGCAGTACTTC
CARRTESSYEQYF
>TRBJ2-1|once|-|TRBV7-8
TGTGCCAGCAGCCCGGAGACGGGATACCCTACCAATGAGCAGTTCTTC
CASSPETGYPTNEQFF
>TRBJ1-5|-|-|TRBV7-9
TGTGCCAGCAGCTCTACCGGTGCAGGGGATAGCAATCAGCCCCAGCATTTT
CASSSTGAGDSNQPQHF
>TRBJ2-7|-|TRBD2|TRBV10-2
TGCGCCAGCAGTGTAGCGGGAGGTCCCTACGAGCAGTACTTC
CASSVAGGPYEQYF
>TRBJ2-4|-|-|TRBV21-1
TGTGCCAGCAGCAAAACAACAGGGGCCATAGCCAAAAACATTCAGTACTTC
CASSKTTGAIAKNIQYF
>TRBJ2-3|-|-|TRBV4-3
TGCGCCAGCAGCCAAGAACTGCTTTCCCCCACAGATACGCAGTATTTT
CASSQELLSPTDTQYF
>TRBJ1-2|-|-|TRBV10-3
TGTGCCATCCTCGGACAGACCGCTACTAACTATGGCTACACCTTC
CAILGQTATNYGYTF
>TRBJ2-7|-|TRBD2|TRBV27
TGTGCCAGCAGTCCAGTGGCACTAGCGGGAGTGAATTACGAGCAGTACTTC
CASSPVALAGVNYEQYF
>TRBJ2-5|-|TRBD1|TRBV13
TGTGCCAGCAGCTCCGGGCAGGGACAGGGGGCTGAAGAAGGTCAAGAGACCCAGTACTTC
CASSSGQGQGAEEGQETQYF
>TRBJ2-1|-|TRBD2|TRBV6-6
TGTGCCAGCAGTTACTCGCGGGGGTACAATGAGCAGTTCTTC
CASSYSRGYNEQFF
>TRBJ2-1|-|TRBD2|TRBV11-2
TGTGCCAGCAGCCTAGAGACTAGCGGCAGAGGCAATGAGCAGTTCTTC
CASSLETSGRGNEQFF
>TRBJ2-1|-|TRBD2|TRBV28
TGTGCCAGCAGTCCGGGACTAGCGGTTTTAAGCTCCTACAATGAGCAGTTCTTC
CASSPGLAVLSSYNEQFF
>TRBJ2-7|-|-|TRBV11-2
TGTGCCAGCAGCTTAGTCGGGCAGGGAGAATGGGAGCAGTACTTC
CASSLVGQGEWEQYF
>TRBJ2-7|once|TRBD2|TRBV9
TGTGCCAGCAGCGAACTAGCGGGGGGACCCTACGAGCAGTACTTC
CASSELAGGPYEQYF
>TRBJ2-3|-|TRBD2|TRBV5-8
TGTGCCAGCAGCCTTTGGACTAGCGGGGACACAGATACGCAGTATTTT
CASSLWTSGDTDTQYF
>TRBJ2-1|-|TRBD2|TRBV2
TGTGCCAGCAGTGATGTGACTAGCGGTAACAATGAGCAGTTCTTC
CASSDVTSGNNEQFF
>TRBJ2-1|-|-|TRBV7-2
TGTGCCAGCAGCCCCCGGGATCGCGCCTACAATGAGCAGTTCTTC
CASSPRDRAYNEQFF
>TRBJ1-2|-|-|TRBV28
TGTGCCAGCAGTTTATGGTTGGAGGGCGGCTACACCTTC
CASSLWLEGGYTF
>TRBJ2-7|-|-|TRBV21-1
TGTGCCAGCAGCCAACGGACTAGTAGTGGGTGCGAGGGGGAGCAGTACTTC
CASSQRTSSGCEGEQYF
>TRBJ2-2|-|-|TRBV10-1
TGCGCCAGCAGTGAGTACGGGGATGCGACCGGGGAGCTGTTTTTT
CASSEYGDATGELFF
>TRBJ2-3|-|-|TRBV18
TGTGCCAGCTCACCAGGAGCGGCTCCTAGCACAGATACGCAGTATTTT
CASSPGAAPSTDTQYF
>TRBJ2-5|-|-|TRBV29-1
TGCAGCGTTGAAGGGGGGACCCAGTACTTC
CSVEGGTQYF
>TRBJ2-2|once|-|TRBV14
TGTGCCAGCAGCCTGAACACCGGGGAGCTGTTTTTT
CASSLNTGELFF
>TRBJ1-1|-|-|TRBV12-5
TGTGCTAGTGGTTTGGACAGGGCCACTGAAGCTTTCTTT
CASGLDRATEAFF
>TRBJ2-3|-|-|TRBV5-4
TGTGCCAGCAGCCCGTCGACTGAGGCGACCACAGATACGCAGTATTTT
CASSPSTEATTDTQYF
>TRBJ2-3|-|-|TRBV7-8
TGTGCCAGCAGCTTAGTTGCTGGAAGCACAGATACGCAGTATTTT
CASSLVAGSTDTQYF
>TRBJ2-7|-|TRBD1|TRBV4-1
TGCGCCAGCAGCCAAGCCGTTTTTAGGGGGACAGGGGGATCGGACGAGCAGTACTTC
CASSQAVFRGTGGSDEQYF
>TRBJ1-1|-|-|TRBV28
TGTGCCAGCAGTTTAACCGACAGGAACACTGAAGCTTTCTTT
CASSLTDRNTEAFF
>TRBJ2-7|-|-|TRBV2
TGTGCCAGCAGTGATAGTCAGGGGCCCTACGAGCAGTACTTC
CASSDSQGPYEQYF
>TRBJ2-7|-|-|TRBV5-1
TGCGCCAGCGGTTGGGCCACCTCCTACGAGCAGTACTTC
CASGWATSYEQYF
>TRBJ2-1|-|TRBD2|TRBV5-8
TGTGCCAGCAGCTTCCGGGAGGGGTACAATGAGCAGTTCTTC
CASSFREGYNEQFF
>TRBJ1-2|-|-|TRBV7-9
TGTGCCACCTCCCCCCCTGATGGCTACACCTTC
CATSPPDGYTF
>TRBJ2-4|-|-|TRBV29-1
TGCAGCGCAGAAAACACCAAAAACATTCAGTACTTC
CSAENTKNIQYF